Below are 22 T cell receptor beta chains sequenced from a single sample in a study of T cells in Graves' hyperthyroidism and ophthalmopathy. RNA transcripts gave rise to amplified TCR beta CDR3 regions. TCR CDR3 underwent first-round RT-PCR with the HTBI primer set. TCRdb ran MiXCR on the multiplex PCR reads and lists one entry per CDR3 protein. Altogether about half a million distinct CDR3 sequences are present, roughly a quarter being singletons, with the ten largest covering 11%. Sequenced material: blood. These receptors originate from a woman under 40 with Graves' ophthalmopathy.

The V and J genes are TRBV12-3 or TRBV12-4 and TRBJ2-7, with D maybe TRBD2 (6 bases). CDR3 length: 14 amino acids. Trimming removed 3 bases from V and 6 bases from J, with 15 bases in between. CDR3 residues: CASSFSPMGGEQYF. The CDR3 DNA follows: TGTGCCAGCAGTTTTTCGCCGATGGGAGGCGAGCAGTACTTC.

The chain joins TRBV5-1 to TRBJ2-2, with a possible D match to TRBD2 (6 bases). Per the germline V gene, CDR1 is SGHRS and CDR2 is YFSETQ. The CDR3 length is 14 residues. Deletions cut 3 bases from V and 1 base from J, with 7 bases between. CDR3 nucleotide sequence: TGCGCCAGCAGCTGGGGAGGGAACACCGGGGAGCTGTTTTTT. Translating it yields CASSWGGNTGELFF.

This chain links TRBV5-1 with TRBJ1-1; unclear D gene. The CDR3 has 18 residues. CDR1 is SGHRS and CDR2 is YFSETQ in the germline V gene. The V gene lost 2 bases and the J gene lost 0 bases, with 20 bases spanning the gap. This chain's CDR3 is CASSLGRETLGVNTEAFF. Written as DNA, the CDR3 is TGCGCCAGCAGCTTAGGACGAGAGACTCTTGGGGTGAACACTGAAGCTTTCTTT.

This chain connects TRBV6-1 to TRBJ1-2; D is uncertain. Deletions cut 6 bases from V and 8 bases from J, with 10 bases between. The germline V gene encodes CDR1 MNHNS and CDR2 SASEGT. The CDR3 consists of 11 residues. The DNA of the CDR3 is TGTGCCAGCAGCTCCCATCGAGGCTACACCTTC. This translates into CASSSHRGYTF.

The sample holds many counts of this clonotype. This chain connects TRBV12-3 or TRBV12-4 to TRBJ1-2; TRBD1 matches 8 bases. V was clipped by 2 bases and J by 3 bases; unmatched bases: 5. The CDR3 has 15 amino acids. The CDR3 sequence: CASSLTYRGDYGYTF. DNA of the CDR3: TGTGCCAGCAGTTTAACCTACAGGGGGGACTATGGCTACACCTTC.

This clonotype was observed many times. The chain couples TRBV18 to TRBJ1-1, with no clear D. The germline CDR1 and CDR2 sequences are KGHSH and LQKENI. The V gene lost 6 bases and the J gene lost 6 bases, with 14 bases spanning the gap. The CDR3 has 13 amino acids. Written as DNA, the CDR3 is TGTGCCAGCTCTCAGACTAAGGGCGCTGAAGCTTTCTTT. Its translation: CASSQTKGAEAFF.

Ten or more counts support this clonotype. This chain connects TRBV19 to TRBJ1-5, with D unresolved. Germline V gene lookup returns CDR1 LNHDA and CDR2 SQIVND (reference sequence). V shed 8 bases and J shed 3 bases, with 11 bases lying between them. The CDR3 length is 13 residues. CDR3 DNA: TGTGCCAGTCATCAAGTTCTCAATCAGCCCCAGCATTTT. The encoded protein is CASHQVLNQPQHF.

The genes are TRBV7-2 and TRBJ2-3; a weak D match, TRBD1 (5 bases). Germline V lookup: CDR1 SGHTA, CDR2 FQGNSA. V lost 5 bases to trimming and J lost 9 bases, with 12 bases between them. The CDR3 is 12 amino acids. The CDR3 spells CASSHQGRTQYF. In nucleotides, the CDR3 is TGTGCCAGCAGCCATCAGGGTCGAACGCAGTATTTT.

This clonotype has at least ten counts. The V and J genes are TRBV6-1 and TRBJ2-5; 8 positions match TRBD2. V gave up 4 bases and J gave up 2 bases; unmatched junction bases: 9. The germline CDR1 and CDR2 sequences are MNHNS and SASEGT. The CDR3 runs to 16 residues. The CDR3 spells CASSATGTRGQETQYF. The CDR3 DNA sequence: TGTGCCAGCAGTGCAACCGGGACTAGGGGGCAAGAGACCCAGTACTTC.

The genes are TRBV20-1 and TRBJ2-5; 11 nucleotides match TRBD2. This CDR3 spans 15 amino acids. The V gene end was trimmed by 5 bases and the J gene end by 10 bases; junction bases not matched to a gene: 15. Germline CDR1 is DFQATT and CDR2 is SNEGSKA (reference sequence). CDR3 sequence: CSAAAGTSGQGGQYF. DNA of the CDR3: TGCAGTGCTGCCGCCGGGACTAGCGGACAAGGGGGCCAGTACTTC.

This clonotype appeared many times. The chain joins TRBV20-1 to TRBJ2-7; 9 bases agree with TRBD1. V was pared by 5 bases and J by 4 bases, with 15 bases of the junction left unmatched. CDR1 DFQATT and CDR2 SNEGSKA come from the germline V gene (reference sequence). The CDR3 length is 16 residues. As DNA, the CDR3 is TGCAGTGCTTTTGACGGGACAGGGAATCGGGTTTACGAGCAGTACTTC. Amino acids: CSAFDGTGNRVYEQYF.

This clonotype has ten or more counts. V usage is TRBV9 and J usage is TRBJ2-5, with 7 bases matching TRBD1. V dropped 3 bases and J dropped 1; count of bases not matched to a gene: 3. Germline CDR1 is SGDLS and CDR2 is YYNGEE. This CDR3 has 14 amino acids. The chain's CDR3 is CASSEGQLQETQYF. CDR3 in DNA: TGTGCCAGCAGCGAGGGACAGCTCCAAGAGACCCAGTACTTC.

This clonotype was observed a handful of times. V is TRBV28 and J is TRBJ1-1; D unresolved. The germline gives CDR1 MDHEN, CDR2 SYDVKM. The CDR3 is made up of 13 amino acids. Trimming pared 7 bases from V and 1 base from J, leaving 10 bases between. CDR3 region: CASKVTSNTEAFF. In nucleotides, the CDR3 is TGTGCCAGCAAAGTGACTTCGAACACTGAAGCTTTCTTT.

This clonotype was counted many times. DNA for the CDR3: TGTGCCAGCACTTTACGGTATAGAAAGGGAGTGGGAGCTTTCTTT. Its protein is CASTLRYRKGVGAFF. This chain links TRBV6-2 or TRBV6-3 with TRBJ1-1, with unresolved D. The CDR3 runs 15 residues. Per germline, CDR1 MNHEY and CDR2 SVGEGT. The V and J ends lost 7 bases and 10 bases respectively, with 25 bases between them.

This sequence joins TRBV19 and TRBJ1-5, with D possibly being TRBD1 (6 bases). CDR1 is LNHDA and CDR2 is SQIVND in the germline V gene (reference sequence). CDR3 length: 13 residues. Trimming shortened V by 5 bases and J by 7 bases, and 12 bases separated the two germline ends. The CDR3 DNA reads as TGTGCCAGTAGTTTCACAGGGCGCCAGCCCCAGCATTTT. Translating gives CASSFTGRQPQHF.

V gene TRBV20-1 combines with J gene TRBJ2-7; 8 nucleotides line up with TRBD2. Per the germline V gene, CDR1 is DFQATT and CDR2 is SNEGSKA (reference sequence). After removal of 5 bases from V and 6 bases from J, the junction contained 12 bases not matched to a gene. The CDR3 is made up of 14 amino acids. In nucleotides, the CDR3 is TGCAGTGCTCAGGCCGGGACTAGAGAAGGCGAGCAGTACTTC. Translation gives CSAQAGTREGEQYF.

This clonotype was counted many times. This chain links TRBV28 with TRBJ1-1; the D is unclear. There are 14 residues in the CDR3. Germline V lookup: CDR1 MDHEN, CDR2 SYDVKM. V lost 1 base, J lost 8 bases, and 14 bases lay in between. In nucleotides, the CDR3 is TGTGCCAGCAGTTTATTCCGCTCCCCCGGGGAAGCTTTCTTT. Its protein is CASSLFRSPGEAFF. Filled out from reference TRBV28 and TRBJ1-1, the complete variable domain reads DVKVTQSSRYLVKRTGEKVFLECVQDMDHENMFWYRQDPGLGLRLIYFSYDVKMKEKGDIPEGYSVSREKKERFSLILESASTNQTSMYLCASSLFRSPGEAFFGQGTRLTVV.

This clonotype has at least ten counts. The V and J genes are TRBV12-3 or TRBV12-4 and TRBJ1-2; D ambiguous. Trimming pared 7 bases from V and 6 bases from J, leaving 12 bases between. The CDR3 contains 12 residues. The CDR3 coding sequence is TGTGCCAGCACGTCGGGAACAAATGGCTACACCTTC. As protein: CASTSGTNGYTF.

This clonotype appeared many times. V is TRBV6-5 and J is TRBJ1-2; perhaps TRBD1 as D (6 bases). Germline CDR1 is MNHEY and CDR2 is SVGAGI. V was clipped by 8 bases and J by 5 bases, with 9 bases between them. This CDR3 has 11 residues. This chain's CDR3 is CASGDIYGYTF. In nucleotides, the CDR3 is TGTGCCAGCGGGGACATTTATGGCTACACCTTC.

This sequence joins TRBV30 and TRBJ2-7; D is unclear. CDR3 size: 13 residues. CDR1 and CDR2 from the germline V gene are GTSNPN and SVGIG (reference sequence). The V end lost 0 bases, the J end lost 3 bases, and 9 bases lay between the germline ends. The CDR3 bases are TGTGCCTGGAGTGTTGGGCCAGACTACGAGCAGTACTTC. Protein sequence: CAWSVGPDYEQYF.

A note on this clonotype: One junction end does not reproduce the germline sequence, and a read error may be involved. The J gene is TRBJ2-7, the V gene TRBV10-3; D possibly corresponds to TRBD1 (5 bases). CDR3 length: 11 amino acids. Germline V gene lookup returns CDR1 ENHRY and CDR2 SYGVKD. The CDR3 sequence: CAISESSGISF. The CDR3 nucleotides are TGTGCCATCAGTGAGTCGTCAGGGATTAGCTTC.

This clonotype was detected many times. CDR3 DNA sequence: TGTGCCAGTAGTATAGTTGACAGGGCGAACACTGAAGCTTTCTTT. It encodes CASSIVDRANTEAFF. This sequence joins TRBV19 and TRBJ1-1; 7 bases match TRBD1. The V gene's germline CDR1 is LNHDA and CDR2 SQIVND (reference sequence). The CDR3 loop spans 15 amino acids. V shed 1 base and J 1 base; nucleotides not matched to a gene: 3.